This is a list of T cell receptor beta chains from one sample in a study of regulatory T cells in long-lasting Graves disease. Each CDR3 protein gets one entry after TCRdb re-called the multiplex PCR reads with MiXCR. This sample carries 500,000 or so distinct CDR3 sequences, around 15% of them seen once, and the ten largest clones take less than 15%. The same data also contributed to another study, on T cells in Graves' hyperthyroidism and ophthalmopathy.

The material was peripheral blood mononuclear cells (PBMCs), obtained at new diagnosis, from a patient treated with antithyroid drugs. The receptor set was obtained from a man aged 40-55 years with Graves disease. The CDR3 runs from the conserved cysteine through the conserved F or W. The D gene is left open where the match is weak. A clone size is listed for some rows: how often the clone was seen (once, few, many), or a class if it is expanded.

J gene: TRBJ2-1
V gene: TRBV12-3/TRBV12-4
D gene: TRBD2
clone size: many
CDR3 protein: CASSPRTSGRYEQFF
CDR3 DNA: TGTGCCAGCAGTCCAAGGACTAGCGGGAGGTATGAGCAGTTCTTC

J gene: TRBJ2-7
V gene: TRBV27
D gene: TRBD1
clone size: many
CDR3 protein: CASSPPRDRAYEQYF
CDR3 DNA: TGTGCCAGCAGCCCCCCCAGGGACAGGGCTTACGAGCAGTACTTC

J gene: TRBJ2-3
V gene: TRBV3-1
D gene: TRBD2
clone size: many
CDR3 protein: CASRRGSSDTQYF
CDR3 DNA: TGTGCCAGCAGACGCGGGAGCTCAGATACGCAGTATTTT

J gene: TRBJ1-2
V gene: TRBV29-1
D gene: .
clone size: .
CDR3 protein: CRTEDSSYGYTF
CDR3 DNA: TGCAGAACCGAGGACAGTTCATATGGCTACACCTTC

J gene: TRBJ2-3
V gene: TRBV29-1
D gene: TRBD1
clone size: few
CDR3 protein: CSAQDPGQGKDTQYF
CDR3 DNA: TGCAGCGCACAAGACCCGGGACAGGGGAAAGATACGCAGTATTTT

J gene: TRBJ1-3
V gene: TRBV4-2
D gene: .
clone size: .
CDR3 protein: CASSQDVNSGNTIYF
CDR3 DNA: TGTGCCAGCAGCCAAGATGTAAACTCTGGAAACACCATATATTTT

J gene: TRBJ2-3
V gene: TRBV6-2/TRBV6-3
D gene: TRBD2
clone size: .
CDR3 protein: CASTPGTSGRAFATQYF
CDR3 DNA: TGTGCCAGCACTCCAGGGACTAGCGGGAGGGCCTTCGCTACGCAGTATTTT

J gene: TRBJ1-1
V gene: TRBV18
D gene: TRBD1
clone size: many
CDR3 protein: CASSPWTGEGTEAFF
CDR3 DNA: TGTGCCAGCTCACCATGGACAGGGGAAGGCACTGAAGCTTTCTTT

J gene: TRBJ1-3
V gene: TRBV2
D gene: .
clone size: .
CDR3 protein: CASRTGVFSGNTIYF
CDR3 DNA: TGTGCCAGCAGAACCGGAGTTTTCTCTGGAAACACCATATATTTT

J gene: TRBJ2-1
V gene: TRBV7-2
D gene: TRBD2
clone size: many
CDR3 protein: CASSQRTSGRPYNEQFF
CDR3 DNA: TGTGCCAGCAGCCAACGGACTAGCGGGAGACCCTACAATGAGCAGTTCTTC

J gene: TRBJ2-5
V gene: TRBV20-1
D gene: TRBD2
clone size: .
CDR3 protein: CSADSGSGETQYF
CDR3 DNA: TGCAGTGCCGATAGCGGGAGTGGAGAGACCCAGTACTTC

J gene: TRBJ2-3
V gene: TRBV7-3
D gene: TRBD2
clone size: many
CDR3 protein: CASSLGPRAGGGDTQYF
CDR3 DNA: TGTGCCAGCAGCCTAGGCCCGCGAGCGGGAGGGGGAGATACGCAGTATTTT

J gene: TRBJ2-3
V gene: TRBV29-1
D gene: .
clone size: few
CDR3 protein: CSVEDLSGRASTQYF
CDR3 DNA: TGCAGCGTTGAAGATCTGTCCGGGAGAGCTAGTACGCAGTATTTT

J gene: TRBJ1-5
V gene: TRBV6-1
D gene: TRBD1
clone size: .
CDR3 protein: CASSGRQGRSNQPQHF
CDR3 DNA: TGTGCCAGCAGTGGTCGACAGGGACGGAGCAATCAGCCCCAGCATTTT

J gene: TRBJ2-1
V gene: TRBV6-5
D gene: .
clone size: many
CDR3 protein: CASSYPSGSSYNEQFF
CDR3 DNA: TGTGCCAGCAGTTACCCCAGCGGTAGCTCCTACAATGAGCAGTTCTTC

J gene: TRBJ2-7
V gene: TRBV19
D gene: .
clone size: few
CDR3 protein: CASSISPGAYEQYF
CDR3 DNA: TGTGCCAGTAGTATTAGTCCGGGAGCCTACGAGCAGTACTTC

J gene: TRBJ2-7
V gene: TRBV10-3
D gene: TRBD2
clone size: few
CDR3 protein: CAIGNPTSPPYEQYF
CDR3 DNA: TGTGCCATCGGAAACCCGACTAGCCCCCCCTACGAGCAGTACTTC

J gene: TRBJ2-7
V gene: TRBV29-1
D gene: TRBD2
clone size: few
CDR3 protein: CSVTGSSGRASYEQYF
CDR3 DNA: TGCAGCGTTACAGGGAGTAGCGGGAGGGCTTCCTACGAGCAGTACTTC

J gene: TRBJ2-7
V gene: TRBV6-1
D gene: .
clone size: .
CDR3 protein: CASSVRDNYEQYF
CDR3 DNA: TGTGCCAGCAGCGTACGGGACAACTACGAGCAGTACTTC

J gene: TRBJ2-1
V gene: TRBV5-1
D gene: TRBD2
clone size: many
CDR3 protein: CASSSAETSAYNEQFF
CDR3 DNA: TGCGCCAGCAGCTCGGCTGAGACTAGCGCCTACAATGAGCAGTTCTTC

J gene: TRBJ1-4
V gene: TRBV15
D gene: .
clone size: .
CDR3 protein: CATSRPLGASGEKLFF
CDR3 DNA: TGTGCCACCAGCAGGCCCTTGGGGGCATCAGGTGAAAAACTGTTTTTT

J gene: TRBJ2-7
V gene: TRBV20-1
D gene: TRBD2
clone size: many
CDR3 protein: CSASGLVGPSGAF
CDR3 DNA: TGCAGTGCTAGCGGACTAGTAGGTCCCTCAGGAGCCTTC

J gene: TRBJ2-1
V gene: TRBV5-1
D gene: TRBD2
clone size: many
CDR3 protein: CASSPEGLAVYNEQFF
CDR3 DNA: TGCGCCAGCAGCCCGGAAGGACTAGCGGTCTACAATGAGCAGTTCTTC